Listed here are 5 T cell receptor beta chains from one sample, sequenced in a study of early T cells in non-severe SARS-CoV-2 infection. TCRdb re-analysed the 5' RACE reads in MiXCR, keeping a single row per CDR3 protein. Of roughly 75,000 distinct CDR3 sequences in the sample, approximately 12% were seen once. What was sequenced was whole blood. All receptors come from an adult who was a healthcare worker with PCR-confirmed SARS-CoV-2 infection or an uninfected control (not recorded which).

This clonotype showed up many times. The chain uses TRBV5-1 and TRBJ1-1; D may be TRBD1 (5 bases). The germline gives CDR1 SGHRS, CDR2 YFSETQ. This CDR3 spans 16 amino acids. V was shortened by 4 bases and J by 1 base, with 17 bases between the two germline ends. Written as DNA, the CDR3 is TGCGCCAGCAGCCTGTTCGCAGGGCTGCGGAACACTGAAGCTTTCTTT. It specifies CASSLFAGLRNTEAFF.

In its sample, this clonotype was seen once. V and J are TRBV29-1 and TRBJ2-5, with D perhaps TRBD1 or TRBD2 (5 bases each). Germline CDR1 and CDR2: SQVTM and ANQGSEA. The CDR3 totals 10 residues. V was cut by 7 bases and J by 4 bases, with 7 bases left in between. CDR3 sequence reads: CSEGRETQYF. Written as DNA, the CDR3 is TGCAGCGAGGGACGAGAGACCCAGTACTTC.

The V gene is TRBV6-4, the J gene TRBJ1-2; D call uncertain. The CDR3 consists of 13 residues. Germline V gene lookup returns CDR1 MRHNA and CDR2 SNTAGT. V dropped 6 bases and J dropped 0 bases, with 8 bases sitting between them. The CDR3 sequence is CASRGEANYGYTF. The CDR3 coding sequence is TGTGCCAGCAGAGGAGAGGCTAACTATGGCTACACCTTC.

This clonotype was seen ten or more times. V and J are TRBV2 and TRBJ2-1, with a possible D match to TRBD2 (6 bases). V was clipped by 8 bases and J by 2 bases, with 10 bases between them. CDR1 and CDR2 from the germline V gene are SNHLY and FYNNEI. This CDR3 is built from 13 residues. The CDR3 DNA reads as TGTGCCAGCGGGACTGAAACCTACAATGAGCAGTTCTTC. It yields the protein CASGTETYNEQFF. Filled out from reference TRBV2 and TRBJ2-1, the complete variable domain reads EPEVTQTPSHQVTQMGQEVILRCVPISNHLYFYWYRQILGQKVEFLVSFYNNEISEKSEIFDDQFSVERPDGSNFTLKIRSTKLEDSAMYFCASGTETYNEQFFGPGTRLTVL.

The rearrangement joins TRBV4-1 to TRBJ2-7; the D gene is possibly TRBD1 (6 bases). The germline CDR1 and CDR2 sequences are MGHRA and YSYEKL. V was shortened by 4 bases and J by 6 bases, with 13 bases between the two germline ends. This CDR3 spans 13 amino acids. CDR3 sequence: CASSPSTGFEQYF. In DNA, the CDR3 is TGCGCCAGCAGCCCAAGTACAGGGTTCGAGCAGTACTTC.